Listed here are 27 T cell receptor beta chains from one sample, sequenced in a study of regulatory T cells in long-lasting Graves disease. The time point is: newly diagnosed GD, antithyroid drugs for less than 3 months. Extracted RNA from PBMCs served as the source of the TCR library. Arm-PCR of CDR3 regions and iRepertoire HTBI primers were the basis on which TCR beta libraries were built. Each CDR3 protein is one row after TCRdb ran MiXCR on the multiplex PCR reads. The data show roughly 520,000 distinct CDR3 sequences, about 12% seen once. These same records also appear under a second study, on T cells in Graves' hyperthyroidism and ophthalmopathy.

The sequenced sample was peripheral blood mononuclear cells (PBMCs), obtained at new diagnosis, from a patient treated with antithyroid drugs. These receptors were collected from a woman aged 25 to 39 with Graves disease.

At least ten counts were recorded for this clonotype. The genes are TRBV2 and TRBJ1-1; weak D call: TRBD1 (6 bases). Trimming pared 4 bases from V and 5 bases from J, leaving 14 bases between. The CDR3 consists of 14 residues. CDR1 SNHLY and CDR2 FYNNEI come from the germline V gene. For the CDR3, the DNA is TGTGCCAGCAGTGCATGGGACACTTCTACTGAAGCTTTCTTT. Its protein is CASSAWDTSTEAFF.

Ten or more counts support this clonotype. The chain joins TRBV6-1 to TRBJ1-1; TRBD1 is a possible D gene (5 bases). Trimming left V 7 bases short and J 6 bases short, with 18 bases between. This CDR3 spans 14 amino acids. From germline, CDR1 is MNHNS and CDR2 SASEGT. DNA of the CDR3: TGTGCCAGCAATTTCAGGGTCTCCCGCCCTGAAGCTTTCTTT. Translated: CASNFRVSRPEAFF.

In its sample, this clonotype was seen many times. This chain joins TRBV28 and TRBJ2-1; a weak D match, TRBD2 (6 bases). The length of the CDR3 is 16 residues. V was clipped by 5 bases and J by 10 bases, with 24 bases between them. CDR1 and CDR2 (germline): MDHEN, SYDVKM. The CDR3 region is CASSPAPGTVFMEQFF. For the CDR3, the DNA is TGTGCCAGCAGTCCCGCCCCCGGGACTGTCTTCATGGAGCAGTTCTTC.

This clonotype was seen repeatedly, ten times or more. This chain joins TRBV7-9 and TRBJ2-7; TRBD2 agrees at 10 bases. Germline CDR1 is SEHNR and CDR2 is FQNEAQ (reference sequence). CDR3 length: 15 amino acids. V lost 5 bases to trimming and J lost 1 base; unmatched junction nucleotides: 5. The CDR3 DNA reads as TGTGCCAGCAGCAAACCTAGCGGGGGTTCCTACGAGCAGTACTTC. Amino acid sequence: CASSKPSGGSYEQYF.

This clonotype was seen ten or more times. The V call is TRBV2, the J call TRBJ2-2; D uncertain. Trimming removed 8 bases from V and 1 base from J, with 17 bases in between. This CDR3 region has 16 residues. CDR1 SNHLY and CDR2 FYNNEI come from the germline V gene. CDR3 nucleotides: TGTGCCAGCGGGTTCGACAAATCTATGAACACCGGGGAGCTGTTTTTT. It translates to CASGFDKSMNTGELFF.

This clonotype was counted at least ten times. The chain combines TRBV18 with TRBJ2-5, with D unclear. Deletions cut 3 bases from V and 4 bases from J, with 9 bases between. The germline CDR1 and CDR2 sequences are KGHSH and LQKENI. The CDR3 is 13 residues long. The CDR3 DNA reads TGTGCCAGCTCACCGCCATCCTCAGAGACCCAGTACTTC. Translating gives CASSPPSSETQYF.

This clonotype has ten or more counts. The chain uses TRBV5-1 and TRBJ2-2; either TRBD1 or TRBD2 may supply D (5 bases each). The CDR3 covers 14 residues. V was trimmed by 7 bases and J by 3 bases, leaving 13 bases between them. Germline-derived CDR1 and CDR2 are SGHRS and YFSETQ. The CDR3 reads CASGSRVYTGELFF. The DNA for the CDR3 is TGCGCCAGCGGGAGCAGGGTGTACACCGGGGAGCTGTTTTTT.

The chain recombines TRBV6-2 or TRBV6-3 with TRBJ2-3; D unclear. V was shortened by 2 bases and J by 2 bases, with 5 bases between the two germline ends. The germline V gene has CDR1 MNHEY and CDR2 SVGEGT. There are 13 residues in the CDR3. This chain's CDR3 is CASSYHATDTQYF. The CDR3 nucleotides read TGTGCCAGCAGTTACCATGCCACAGATACGCAGTATTTT.

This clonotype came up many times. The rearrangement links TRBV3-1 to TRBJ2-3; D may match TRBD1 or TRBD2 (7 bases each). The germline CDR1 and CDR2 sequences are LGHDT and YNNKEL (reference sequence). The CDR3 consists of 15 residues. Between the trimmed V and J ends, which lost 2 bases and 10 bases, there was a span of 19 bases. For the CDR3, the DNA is TGTGCCAGCAGCCAACAAGCTACAGGGGAGGGGGCGCAGTATTTT. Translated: CASSQQATGEGAQYF.

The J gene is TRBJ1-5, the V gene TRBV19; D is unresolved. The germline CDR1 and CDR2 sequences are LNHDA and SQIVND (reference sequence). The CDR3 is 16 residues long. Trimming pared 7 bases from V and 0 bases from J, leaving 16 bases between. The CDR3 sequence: CASTMSAGISNQPQHF. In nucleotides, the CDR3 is TGTGCCAGTACCATGTCCGCCGGGATTAGCAATCAGCCCCAGCATTTT.

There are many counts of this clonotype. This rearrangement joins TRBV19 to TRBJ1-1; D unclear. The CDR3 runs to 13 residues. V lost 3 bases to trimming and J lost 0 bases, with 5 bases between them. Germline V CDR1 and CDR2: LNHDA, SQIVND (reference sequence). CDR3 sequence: CASSIGVNTEAFF. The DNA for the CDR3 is TGTGCCAGTAGTATCGGGGTGAACACTGAAGCTTTCTTT.

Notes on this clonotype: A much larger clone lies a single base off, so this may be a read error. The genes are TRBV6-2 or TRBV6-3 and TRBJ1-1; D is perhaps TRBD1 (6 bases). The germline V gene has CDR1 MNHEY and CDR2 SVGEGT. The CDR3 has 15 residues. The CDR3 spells CTSSPATGQNTEAFF. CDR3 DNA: TGTACCAGCAGTCCCGCCACGGGACAAAACACTGAAGCTTTCTTT.

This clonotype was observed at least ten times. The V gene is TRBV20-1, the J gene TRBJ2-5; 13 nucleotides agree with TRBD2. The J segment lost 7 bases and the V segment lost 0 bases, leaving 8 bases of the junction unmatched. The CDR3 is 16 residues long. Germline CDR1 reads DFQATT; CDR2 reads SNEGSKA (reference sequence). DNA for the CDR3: TGCAGTGCTAGAGATTCCCGACTAGCGGGAGGAGGGACCCAGTACTTC. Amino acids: CSARDSRLAGGGTQYF.

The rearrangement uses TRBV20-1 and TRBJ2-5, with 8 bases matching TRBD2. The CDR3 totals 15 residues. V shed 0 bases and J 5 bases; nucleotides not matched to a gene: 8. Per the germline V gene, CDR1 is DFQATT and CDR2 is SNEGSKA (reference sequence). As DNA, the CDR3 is TGCAGTGCTAGAGATTCGACGGGAGGGGTGGAGACCCAGTACTTC. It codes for CSARDSTGGVETQYF.

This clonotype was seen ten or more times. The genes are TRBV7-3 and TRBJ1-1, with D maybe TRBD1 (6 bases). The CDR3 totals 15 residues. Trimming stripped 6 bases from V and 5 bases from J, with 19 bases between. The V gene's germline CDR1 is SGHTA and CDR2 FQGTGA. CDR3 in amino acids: CASRFLMRGRTEAFF. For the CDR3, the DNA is TGTGCCAGCAGGTTTCTAATGAGGGGGAGGACTGAAGCTTTCTTT. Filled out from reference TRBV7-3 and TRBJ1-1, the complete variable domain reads GAGVSQTPSNKVTEKGKYVELRCDPISGHTALYWYRQSLGQGPEFLIYFQGTGAADDSGLPNDRFFAVRPEGSVSTLKIQRTERGDSAVYLCASRFLMRGRTEAFFGQGTRLTVV.

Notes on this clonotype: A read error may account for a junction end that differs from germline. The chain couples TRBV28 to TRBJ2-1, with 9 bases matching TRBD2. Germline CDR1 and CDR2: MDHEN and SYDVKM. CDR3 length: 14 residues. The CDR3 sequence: CATSTSGSYNKQFF. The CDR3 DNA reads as TGTGCCACCTCGACTAGCGGTTCCTACAATAAGCAGTTCTTC.

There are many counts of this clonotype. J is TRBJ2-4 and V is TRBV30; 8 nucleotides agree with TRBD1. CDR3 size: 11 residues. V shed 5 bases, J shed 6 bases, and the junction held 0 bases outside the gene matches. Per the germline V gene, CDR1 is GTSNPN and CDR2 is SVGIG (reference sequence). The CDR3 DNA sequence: TGTGCCTGGGACAGGGGAAACATTCAGTACTTC. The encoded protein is CAWDRGNIQYF.

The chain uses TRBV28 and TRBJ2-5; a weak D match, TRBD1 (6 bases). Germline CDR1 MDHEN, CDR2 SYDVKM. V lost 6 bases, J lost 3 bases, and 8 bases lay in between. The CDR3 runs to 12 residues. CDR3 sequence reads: CASSDRKETQYF. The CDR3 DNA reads TGTGCCAGCAGCGACAGGAAAGAGACCCAGTACTTC.

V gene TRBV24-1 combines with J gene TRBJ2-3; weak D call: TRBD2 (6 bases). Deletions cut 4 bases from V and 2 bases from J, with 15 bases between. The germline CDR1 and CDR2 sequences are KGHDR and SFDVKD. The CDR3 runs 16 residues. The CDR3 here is CATSDLGEAHTDTQYF. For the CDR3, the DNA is TGTGCCACCAGTGACTTGGGGGAGGCCCACACAGATACGCAGTATTTT.

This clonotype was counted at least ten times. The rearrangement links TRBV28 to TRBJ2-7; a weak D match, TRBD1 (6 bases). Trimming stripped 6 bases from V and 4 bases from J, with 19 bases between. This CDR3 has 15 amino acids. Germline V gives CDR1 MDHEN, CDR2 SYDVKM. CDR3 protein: CASREWGQRSYEQYF. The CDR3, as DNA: TGTGCCAGCAGAGAATGGGGGCAGAGAAGTTACGAGCAGTACTTC.

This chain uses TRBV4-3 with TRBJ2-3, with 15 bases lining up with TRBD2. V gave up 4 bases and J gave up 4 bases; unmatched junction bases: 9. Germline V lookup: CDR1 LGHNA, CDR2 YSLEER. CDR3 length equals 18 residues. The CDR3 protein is CASSPGLAGGPRADTQYF. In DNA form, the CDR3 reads TGCGCCAGCAGCCCTGGACTAGCGGGAGGGCCTCGGGCAGATACGCAGTATTTT.

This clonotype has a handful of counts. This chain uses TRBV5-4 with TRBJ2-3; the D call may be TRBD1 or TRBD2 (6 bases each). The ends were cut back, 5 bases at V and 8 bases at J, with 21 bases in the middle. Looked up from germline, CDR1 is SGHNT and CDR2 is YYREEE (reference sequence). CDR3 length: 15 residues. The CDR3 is CASSPPDRGQATQYF. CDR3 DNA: TGTGCCAGCAGTCCCCCGGACCGGGGGCAAGCTACGCAGTATTTT.

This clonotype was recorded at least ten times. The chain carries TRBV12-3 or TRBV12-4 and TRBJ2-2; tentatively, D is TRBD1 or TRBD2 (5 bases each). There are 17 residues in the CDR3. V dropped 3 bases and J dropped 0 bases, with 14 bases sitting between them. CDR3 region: CASSLGPGRTNTGELFF. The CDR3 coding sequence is TGTGCCAGCAGTTTGGGTCCGGGACGGACGAACACCGGGGAGCTGTTTTTT.

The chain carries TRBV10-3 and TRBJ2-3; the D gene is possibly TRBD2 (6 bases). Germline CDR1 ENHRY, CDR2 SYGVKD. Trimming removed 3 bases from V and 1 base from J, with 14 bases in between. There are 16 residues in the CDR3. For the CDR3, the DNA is TGTGCCATCAGTGACCCCCCCGGGGGAGGCACAGATACGCAGTATTTT. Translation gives CAISDPPGGGTDTQYF.

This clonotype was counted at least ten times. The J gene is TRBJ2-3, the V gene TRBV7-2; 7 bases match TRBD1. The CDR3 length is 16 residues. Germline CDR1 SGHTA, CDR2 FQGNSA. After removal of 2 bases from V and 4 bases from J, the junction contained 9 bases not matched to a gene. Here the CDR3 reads CASSLIGTARSDTQYF. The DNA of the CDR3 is TGTGCCAGCAGCTTAATCGGGACAGCACGCTCAGATACGCAGTATTTT. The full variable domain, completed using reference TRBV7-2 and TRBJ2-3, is GAGVSQSPSNKVTEKGKDVELRCDPISGHTALYWYRQSLGQGLEFLIYFQGNSAPDKSGLPSDRFSAERTGGSVSTLTIQRTQQEDSAVYLCASSLIGTARSDTQYFGPGTRLTVL.

CDR3 amino acids: CASSLVLAGGPETQYF. Written as DNA, the CDR3 is TGTGCCAGCAGTTTAGTACTAGCGGGAGGGCCAGAGACCCAGTACTTC. V is TRBV28 and J is TRBJ2-5; 13 nucleotides align to TRBD2. The CDR3 spans 16 residues. CDR1 and CDR2 from the germline V gene are MDHEN and SYDVKM. V was pared by 2 bases and J by 4 bases, with 4 bases of the junction left unmatched.

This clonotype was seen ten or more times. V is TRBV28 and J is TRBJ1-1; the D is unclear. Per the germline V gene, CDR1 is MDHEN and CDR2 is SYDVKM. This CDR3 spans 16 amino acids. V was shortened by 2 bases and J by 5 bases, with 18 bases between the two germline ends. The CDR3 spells CASSLVPRGPRTEAFF. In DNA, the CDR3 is TGTGCCAGCAGTTTAGTCCCACGAGGGCCAAGGACTGAAGCTTTCTTT. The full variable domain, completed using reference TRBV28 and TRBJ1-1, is DVKVTQSSRYLVKRTGEKVFLECVQDMDHENMFWYRQDPGLGLRLIYFSYDVKMKEKGDIPEGYSVSREKKERFSLILESASTNQTSMYLCASSLVPRGPRTEAFFGQGTRLTVV.